The T cell receptor (beta chain) under discussion was sequenced for a study of OX40 agonist ivuxolimab in advanced cancers. Study-level background: A male proportion of more than 75% was recorded, with mean age 60 years and range about 20 to 85. Study observations and caveats: Both CD4+ and CD8+ T cell populations in blood had undergone clonal expansion by week 6 at 0.1 to 3.0 mg/kg.

In regard to this clone: The antigen is undetermined.

Germline V gives CDR1 MDHEN, CDR2 SYDVKM. V lost 5 bases and J 8 bases, leaving 7 bases between the germline ends. The CDR3 length is 11 residues. This table comes from immunoSEQ multiplex PCR, and its TCRdb copy is limited to in-frame clones, with some not included. The repertoire consists of about 84,000 clones, with around nine tenths occurring once and the leading ten covering around 0.43%. With baseline, cycle 4 day 1, and cycle 7 day 1 as timepoints, blood was sampled. This receptor was identified in an adult with an advanced solid tumor such as melanoma, head and neck, liver or kidney cancer. Material: CD4+ or CD8+ T cells sorted from blood, obtained in a trial of the OX40 agonist ivuxolimab. The chain joins TRBV28 to TRBJ2-1; no firm D call. The CDR3 DNA reads TGTGCCAGCAGTGCCAAATATGAGCAGTTCTTC. Translated, it gives CASSAKYEQFF.